This T cell receptor beta chain was sequenced during a study of graft-versus-host responses after intestinal transplantation (dated by TCRdb to about 2021). Regarding the study in general: The transplants that recipients got were multivisceral, liver-intestinal, or isolated intestinal. Donor T cell macrochimerism was defined as a peak of at least 4% donor T cells among recipient peripheral blood mononuclear cells. Instead of going to the commercial service, samples from a few later patients were sequenced in-house on an Illumina MiSeq and processed with MiXCR. The cohort enrolled fewer than 25 intestinal transplant recipients including one retransplant, and a few patients lacking pretransplant specimens were excluded. Alloreactive clones were identified by sequencing pre-transplant mixed lymphocyte reaction products and comparing these products with unstimulated pre-transplant donor and recipient T cells. Bulk TCR-beta CDR3 sequencing was used to track graft-versus-host and host-versus-graft alloreactive T cell clones in the graft, circulation and bone marrow after intestinal transplantation. Every recipient was given anti-thymocyte globulin induction, followed by roughly 3 years of maintenance tacrolimus and steroids. The study at large found these results: GvH clones were found in recipient bone marrow, and some of the GvH clones appeared earlier in ileal mucosa or blood, which is consistent with an intestinal mucosal origin. The relatively low number and heterogeneity of intestinal transplant patients limited the conclusions. In the allografts of patients with donor T cell macrochimerism, GvH to HvG T cell clonal ratios were high. Early after transplant, declines in HvG clones were associated with peak levels of circulating GvH clones.

On this clone: The antigen it binds to is not known. The input lacks base qualities; no much larger clone sits a single base away.

Measured from the cysteine to the phenylalanine, the CDR3 is 12 residues long. Only CDR3 DNA remains: 36 bases, in frame from the first base. CDR1 and CDR2 are read off the germline V gene as MNHEY and SVGAGI. V sheds 5 bases and J sheds 6 bases, leaving 11 bases between their ends. After transplant, bone marrow was aspirated from the posterior iliac crest or from another site chosen by the physician. Libraries came from the immunoSEQ multiplex PCR assay. For most patients, high-throughput TCR-beta CDR3 sequencing of genomic DNA was performed by Adaptive Biotechnologies. Concerning the study's data processing: TCR sequencing data were retrieved from Adaptive's ImmunoSEQ software for roughly 17 patients, whereas a few other patients were processed with MiXCR and VDJtools. CDR3 nucleotide sequences shared between donor and recipient were removed because their origin could not be assigned. To count as alloreactive, a clone needed at least 2-fold expansion over unstimulated cells and a minimum CFSE-low frequency of 0.002% (template counts) or 0.001% (read counts). Clones detected in sequenced pre-transplant spleen, lymph node, or MLR CFSE-low populations of the donor or recipient were defined as mappable. The cumulative frequency of alloreactive clones was calculated as a percentage of all sequences, weighted by copy number. TCRdb stores this immuneACCESS table with in-frame sequences only. Part of the clones is absent; in the studies checked, under half of the shortfall reflects unresolved V genes, and no reason is known for the rest. The DNA was the basis for D and trimming; V, J and clone size are from that table. Present in this sample are tens of thousands of clones, roughly 92% of which were seen just once. The ten largest account for roughly 6.3% of the sample.

Recombination connected TRBV6-5 to TRBJ2-7; matching of 5 bases hints at TRBD2 as the D gene. This receptor was taken from a human patient who received an intestinal transplant, so some T cells may come from the graft donor. This specimen was bone marrow, taken 734 days after intestinal transplantation. The CDR3 protein is CASSHLAAEQYF. The sequence in DNA is TGTGCCAGCAGTCATCTAGCAGCCGAGCAGTACTTC.